A selection of T cell receptor beta chains follows, all from one sample in a study of T-cell reconstitution after alpha-beta-depleted transplantation in children. TCRdb called the PCR reads again in MiXCR, with one record for every CDR3 protein. The sample has more than 90,000 distinct CDR3 sequences; 7% to 10% are singletons. The specimen was PBMCs from the stem cell graft donor, collected from the stem cell graft. Receptor source: a human donor who donated a stem cell graft to a child with congenital amegakaryocytic thrombocytopenia. Each CDR3 is given with its conserved first and last residue. The D gene is left open where the match is weak. The size field is filled for only some rows; it gives once, few, many or a size class.

j_call: TRBJ1-2; d_call: -; clone_size: many; v_call: TRBV6-5; cdr3_nt: TGTGCCAGCAGTTACACCCGCGCGATGGGGGGCTATGGCTACACCTTC; cdr3_aa: CASSYTRAMGGYGYTF
j_call: TRBJ1-4; d_call: -; clone_size: many; v_call: TRBV4-2; cdr3_nt: TGTGCCAGCAGCCAAGATCTTCGCAGGACAACTAATGAAAAACTGTTTTTT; cdr3_aa: CASSQDLRRTTNEKLFF
j_call: TRBJ1-2; d_call: TRBD1; clone_size: many; v_call: TRBV5-1; cdr3_nt: TGCGCCAGCAGCGCGGGACAGAACTATGGCTACACCTTC; cdr3_aa: CASSAGQNYGYTF
j_call: TRBJ2-7; d_call: -; clone_size: many; v_call: TRBV7-2; cdr3_nt: TGTGCCAGCAGCACTTACCAGCAGCTTACCGAGCAGTACTTC; cdr3_aa: CASSTYQQLTEQYF
j_call: TRBJ1-6; d_call: TRBD1; clone_size: many; v_call: TRBV2; cdr3_nt: TGTGCCAGCAGTACCGGGACAGTTACACCCCTCCACTTT; cdr3_aa: CASSTGTVTPLHF
j_call: TRBJ1-1; d_call: -; clone_size: -; v_call: TRBV6-5; cdr3_nt: TGTGCCAGCAGTTACCGGAACACTGAAGCTTTCTTT; cdr3_aa: CASSYRNTEAFF
j_call: TRBJ2-3; d_call: TRBD2; clone_size: many; v_call: TRBV7-9; cdr3_nt: TGTGCCAGCAGCTCACTAGCGGGGGCCCAAGGGGCAAGTGGGTATTTT; cdr3_aa: CASSSLAGAQGASGYF
j_call: TRBJ1-2; d_call: TRBD1; clone_size: many; v_call: TRBV28; cdr3_nt: TGTGCCAGCAGTCTGGACAGGGAGGGCTACACCTTC; cdr3_aa: CASSLDREGYTF
j_call: TRBJ2-1; d_call: TRBD2; clone_size: once; v_call: TRBV29-1; cdr3_nt: TGCAGCGTTGAAGATCGAACTAGCGGGAGTCGGGGGAATGAGCAGTTCTTC; cdr3_aa: CSVEDRTSGSRGNEQFF
j_call: TRBJ2-2; d_call: TRBD1; clone_size: many; v_call: TRBV7-2; cdr3_nt: TGTGCCAGCAGCTCCGGACAGGGGGGTACCGGGGAGCTGTTTTTT; cdr3_aa: CASSSGQGGTGELFF
j_call: TRBJ2-3; d_call: TRBD2; clone_size: few; v_call: TRBV6-2/TRBV6-3; cdr3_nt: TGTGCCAGCAGTCTCGGACTAGCGGGATTATTCGTGGGGACAGATACGCAGTATTTT; cdr3_aa: CASSLGLAGLFVGTDTQYF
j_call: TRBJ2-3; d_call: -; clone_size: many; v_call: TRBV29-1; cdr3_nt: TGCAGCGCCCAAGGGGGGGGAACGCAGTATTTT; cdr3_aa: CSAQGGGTQYF
j_call: TRBJ2-1; d_call: -; clone_size: many; v_call: TRBV20-1; cdr3_nt: TGCAGTGCGGGCACCTCGAGCTCCTACAATGAGCAGTTCTTC; cdr3_aa: CSAGTSSSYNEQFF
j_call: TRBJ2-1; d_call: -; clone_size: many; v_call: TRBV27; cdr3_nt: TGTGCCAGCAGTTTAGTGACCTTAGCAGGTAATGAGCAGTTCTTC; cdr3_aa: CASSLVTLAGNEQFF
j_call: TRBJ2-5; d_call: -; clone_size: many; v_call: TRBV2; cdr3_nt: TGTGCCAGCAGTCTTGGAGAAAACCAAGAGACCCAGTACTTC; cdr3_aa: CASSLGENQETQYF
j_call: TRBJ1-1; d_call: -; clone_size: many; v_call: TRBV18; cdr3_nt: TGTGCCAGCTCACCCCGCGACGACACTGAAGCTTTCTTT; cdr3_aa: CASSPRDDTEAFF
j_call: TRBJ2-3; d_call: -; clone_size: many; v_call: TRBV12-3/TRBV12-4; cdr3_nt: TGTGCCAGCAGTCTAAGAACAGATACGCAGTATTTT; cdr3_aa: CASSLRTDTQYF
j_call: TRBJ2-1; d_call: -; clone_size: many; v_call: TRBV24-1; cdr3_nt: TGTGCCACCAGTGACCGGGACATGGACTACAATGAGCAGTTCTTC; cdr3_aa: CATSDRDMDYNEQFF
j_call: TRBJ1-1; d_call: -; clone_size: many; v_call: TRBV29-1; cdr3_nt: TGCAGCGTGGCAGAACTCATGAACACTGAAGCTTTCTTT; cdr3_aa: CSVAELMNTEAFF
j_call: TRBJ1-1; d_call: -; clone_size: many; v_call: TRBV5-1; cdr3_nt: TGCGCCAGCAGCTTGGAGTTAGTGGGGGCCAGCACTGAAGCTTTCTTT; cdr3_aa: CASSLELVGASTEAFF
j_call: TRBJ1-2; d_call: TRBD1; clone_size: -; v_call: TRBV20-1; cdr3_nt: TGCAGTGCGGACAGGGTCTCCGGCTATGGCTACACCTTC; cdr3_aa: CSADRVSGYGYTF
j_call: TRBJ1-4; d_call: -; clone_size: many; v_call: TRBV7-9; cdr3_nt: TGTGCCAGCAGCTTGTTCGGAGCTAATGAAAAACTGTTTTTT; cdr3_aa: CASSLFGANEKLFF
j_call: TRBJ1-1; d_call: -; clone_size: many; v_call: TRBV7-2; cdr3_nt: TGTGCCAGCAGCTCCCCGACAGGCATGAACACTGAAGCTTTCTTT; cdr3_aa: CASSSPTGMNTEAFF
j_call: TRBJ1-1; d_call: -; clone_size: many; v_call: TRBV29-1; cdr3_nt: TGCAGCGCTCGGGACAACAGGAACACTGAAGCTTTCTTT; cdr3_aa: CSARDNRNTEAFF
j_call: TRBJ2-3; d_call: -; clone_size: many; v_call: TRBV5-1; cdr3_nt: TGCGCCAGCAGCCCCACTCTAGCGTTAAGCACAGATACGCAGTATTTT; cdr3_aa: CASSPTLALSTDTQYF
j_call: TRBJ2-7; d_call: -; clone_size: many; v_call: TRBV12-3/TRBV12-4; cdr3_nt: TGTGCCAGCAGTTTGCTAGGACCCTCCGGGGAGCAGTACTTC; cdr3_aa: CASSLLGPSGEQYF
j_call: TRBJ1-6; d_call: -; clone_size: many; v_call: TRBV20-1; cdr3_nt: TGCAGTGCTCCACATGGAGGGGAATTCAATTCACCCCTCCACTTT; cdr3_aa: CSAPHGGEFNSPLHF
j_call: TRBJ1-1; d_call: -; clone_size: many; v_call: TRBV7-9; cdr3_nt: TGTGCCAGCAGCTTAGGGTTTATGGTGGGTGATGAAGCTTTCTTT; cdr3_aa: CASSLGFMVGDEAFF
j_call: TRBJ2-7; d_call: TRBD2; clone_size: many; v_call: TRBV5-1; cdr3_nt: TGCGCCAGCAGCTCGACTAGCGGGGGCTCCTACGAGCAGTACTTC; cdr3_aa: CASSSTSGGSYEQYF
j_call: TRBJ1-1; d_call: TRBD1; clone_size: many; v_call: TRBV5-1; cdr3_nt: TGCGCCAGCAGCCTCGGGACAGGAATTGAAGCTTTCTTT; cdr3_aa: CASSLGTGIEAFF
j_call: TRBJ1-1; d_call: -; clone_size: many; v_call: TRBV3-1; cdr3_nt: TGTGCCAGCAGCCAAGAAGGACGCGGGGGAGCTTTCTTT; cdr3_aa: CASSQEGRGGAFF
j_call: TRBJ2-7; d_call: -; clone_size: few; v_call: TRBV10-2; cdr3_nt: TGCGCCACCCTATATGAAGGCTTCCCTTCTGGCGAGCAGTACTTC; cdr3_aa: CATLYEGFPSGEQYF
j_call: TRBJ1-1; d_call: TRBD1; clone_size: many; v_call: TRBV20-1; cdr3_nt: TGCAGTGCTAGAGATAGACAGGGCGGGACTGAAGCTTTCTTT; cdr3_aa: CSARDRQGGTEAFF
j_call: TRBJ2-1; d_call: TRBD2; clone_size: many; v_call: TRBV12-3/TRBV12-4; cdr3_nt: TGTGCCAGCACTAGCGGGAGATTTCACAATGAGCAGTTCTTC; cdr3_aa: CASTSGRFHNEQFF
j_call: TRBJ1-1; d_call: -; clone_size: many; v_call: TRBV4-1; cdr3_nt: TGCGCCAGCAGCCATATGGGAACTGAAGCTTTCTTT; cdr3_aa: CASSHMGTEAFF